This T cell receptor beta chain is drawn from a study of CD8 T cells in ankylosing spondylitis. Study outcomes and limitations: Enrichment of disease-linked clones was reportedly significant in matched ankylosing spondylitis synovial fluid. Ankylosing spondylitis blood appeared to be characterized by a TCR beta motif of 8 or 9 highly homologous variants. Earlier work had already found some motif variants in reactive arthritis synovial fluid and blood.

CDR3 length: 15 residues. Germline V gene lookup returns CDR1 SGHAT and CDR2 FQNNGV. The germline V and J ends were trimmed by 3 bases and 2 bases, with 11 bases remaining between them. TCRdb independently ran MiXCR on the 5' RACE reads; one entry per CDR3 protein. The repertoire holds about 160,000 distinct CDR3 sequences, about 18% seen once, with approximately 7.8% in the top ten. The sample holds many counts of this clonotype. Its target is unknown. Sequencing was performed on blood, either unsorted or a sorted T cell fraction (not recorded which). This receptor was taken from a male donor with ankylosing spondylitis or in good health (not recorded which). V gene TRBV11-2 combines with J gene TRBJ2-1; D is unresolved. The CDR3 DNA follows: TGTGCCAGCAGCTTGGGCATGGCGGCCTACAATGAGCAGTTCTTC. Protein: CASSLGMAAYNEQFF.